This T cell receptor (beta chain) was retrieved from a study of blood T cell repertoires in COVID-19. Trimming removed 8 bases from V and 0 bases from J, with 11 bases in between. This CDR3 is 15 amino acids long. Germline CDR1 is SNHLY and CDR2 is FYNNEI. Authors' processing steps: Quantification of nucleated cells was approximated via reference gene primer amplification. Some clones are missing from TCRdb's copy, which holds only in-frame ones; the method was immunoSEQ multiplex PCR. D and trimming come from the DNA, and the V and J calls and clone size come from that table. The sample has about 210,000 clones; 92% are singletons.

Sequenced: peripheral blood. The sequence came from a man aged 30 to 45 with acute or convalescent COVID-19. The chain combines TRBV2 with TRBJ1-6, with a weak D call TRBD1 (5 bases). DNA of the CDR3: TGTGCCAGCCGGCCGGGACTCTCCTATAATTCACCCCTCCACTTT. Its protein is CASRPGLSYNSPLHF.